The sequence of this T cell receptor (beta chain) was determined in a study of blood T cell repertoires in COVID-19. For the study at large: From T cells, B-cell-depleted T cells, or PBMCs came the material, which was cDNA or gDNA.

Trimming took 0 bases from V and 4 from J; bases not matched to a gene: 6. The CDR3 loop spans 16 amino acids. The germline CDR1 and CDR2 sequences are SGHTS and YDEGEE. Source study methods: Estimates of nucleated cell counts were drawn from the amplification of reference gene primers. Clones were sequenced by immunoSEQ multiplex PCR, and TCRdb holds only the in-frame ones, with some missing. V, J and clone size are taken as reported in that table, and D and trimming were inferred from the DNA itself. The table lists under 20,000 clones, 80% of them singletons. Sequencing was carried out using peripheral blood. This TCR came from a man older than 75 with acute or convalescent COVID-19. The chain recombines TRBV5-8 with TRBJ1-1; 10 positions agree with TRBD1. CDR3: CASSLVGQGRATEAFF. The CDR3, as DNA: TGTGCCAGCAGCTTGGTGGGACAGGGGCGGGCCACTGAAGCTTTCTTT.